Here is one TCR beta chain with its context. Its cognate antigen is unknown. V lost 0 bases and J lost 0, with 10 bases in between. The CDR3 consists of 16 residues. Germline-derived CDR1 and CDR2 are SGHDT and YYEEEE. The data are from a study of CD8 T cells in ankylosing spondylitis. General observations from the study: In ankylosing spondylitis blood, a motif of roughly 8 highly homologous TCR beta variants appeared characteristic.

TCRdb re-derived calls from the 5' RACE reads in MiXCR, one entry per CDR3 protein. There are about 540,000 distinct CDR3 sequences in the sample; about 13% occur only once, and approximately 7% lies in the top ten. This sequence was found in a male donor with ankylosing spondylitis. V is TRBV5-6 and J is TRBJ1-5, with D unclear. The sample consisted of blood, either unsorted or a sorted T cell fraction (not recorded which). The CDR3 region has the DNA TGTGCCAGCAGCTTGGTAGCGGCTAATAGCAATCAGCCCCAGCATTTT. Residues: CASSLVAANSNQPQHF.